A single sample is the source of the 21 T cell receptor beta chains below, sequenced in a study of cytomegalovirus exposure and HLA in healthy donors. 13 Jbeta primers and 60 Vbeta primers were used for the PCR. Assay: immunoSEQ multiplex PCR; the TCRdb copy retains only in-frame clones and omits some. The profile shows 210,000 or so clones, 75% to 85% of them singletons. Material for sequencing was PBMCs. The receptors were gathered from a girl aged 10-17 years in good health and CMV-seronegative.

CDR3 protein: CASSLIAGGADTQYF. The CDR3 DNA is TGTGCCAGCAGCTTAATAGCGGGAGGGGCAGATACGCAGTATTTT. The chain couples TRBV7-3 to TRBJ2-3; 11 bases are shared with TRBD2. V dropped 1 base and J dropped 4; count of bases not matched to a gene: 1. CDR3 length equals 15 residues. Germline V lookup: CDR1 SGHTA, CDR2 FQGTGA.

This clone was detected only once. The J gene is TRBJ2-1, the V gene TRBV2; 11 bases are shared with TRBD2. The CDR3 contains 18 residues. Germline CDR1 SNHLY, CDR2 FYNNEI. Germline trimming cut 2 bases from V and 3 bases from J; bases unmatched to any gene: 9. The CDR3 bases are TGTGCCAGCAGTGAAAGGGCTAGCGGGGGGACCTACTACAATGAGCAGTTCTTC. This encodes CASSERASGGTYYNEQFF.

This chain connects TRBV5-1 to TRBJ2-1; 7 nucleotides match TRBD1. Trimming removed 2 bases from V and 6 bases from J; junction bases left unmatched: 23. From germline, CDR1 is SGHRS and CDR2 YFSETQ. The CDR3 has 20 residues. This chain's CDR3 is CASSFQDAISTGLSGNEQFF. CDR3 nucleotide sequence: TGCGCCAGCAGCTTCCAAGACGCCATCTCGACAGGGCTTTCAGGCAATGAGCAGTTCTTC.

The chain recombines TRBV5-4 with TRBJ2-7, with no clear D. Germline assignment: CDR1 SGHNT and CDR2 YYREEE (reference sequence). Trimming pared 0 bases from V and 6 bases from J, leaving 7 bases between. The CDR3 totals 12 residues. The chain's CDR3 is CASSLDKIEQYF. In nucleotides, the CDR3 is TGTGCCAGCAGCTTGGACAAGATCGAGCAGTACTTC.

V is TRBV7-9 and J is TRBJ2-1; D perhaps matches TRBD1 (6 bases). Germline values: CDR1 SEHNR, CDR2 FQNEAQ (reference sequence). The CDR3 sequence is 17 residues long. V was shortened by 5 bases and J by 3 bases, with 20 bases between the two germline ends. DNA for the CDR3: TGTGCCAGCAGCCCGAAGGGGGTTCAAAGGGGCTACAATGAGCAGTTCTTC. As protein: CASSPKGVQRGYNEQFF.

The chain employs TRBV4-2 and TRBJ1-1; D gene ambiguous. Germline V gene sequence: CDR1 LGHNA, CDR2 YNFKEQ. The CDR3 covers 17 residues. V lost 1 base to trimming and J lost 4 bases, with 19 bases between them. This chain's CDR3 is CASSQGRYGVLSTEAFF. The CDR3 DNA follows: TGTGCCAGCAGCCAAGGACGTTATGGAGTTTTGAGCACTGAAGCTTTCTTT.

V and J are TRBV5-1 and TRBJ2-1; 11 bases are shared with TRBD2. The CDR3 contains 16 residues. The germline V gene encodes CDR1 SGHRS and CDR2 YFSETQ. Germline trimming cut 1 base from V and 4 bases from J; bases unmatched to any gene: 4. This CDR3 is CASSLTSGGGYNEQFF. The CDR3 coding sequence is TGCGCCAGCAGCTTGACTAGCGGGGGAGGTTACAATGAGCAGTTCTTC.

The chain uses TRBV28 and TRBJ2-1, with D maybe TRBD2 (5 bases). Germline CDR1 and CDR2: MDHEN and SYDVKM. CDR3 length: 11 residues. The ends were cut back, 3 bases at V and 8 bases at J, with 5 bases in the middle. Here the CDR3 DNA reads TGTGCCAGCAGTTTGGACTATGAGCAGTTCTTC. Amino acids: CASSLDYEQFF.

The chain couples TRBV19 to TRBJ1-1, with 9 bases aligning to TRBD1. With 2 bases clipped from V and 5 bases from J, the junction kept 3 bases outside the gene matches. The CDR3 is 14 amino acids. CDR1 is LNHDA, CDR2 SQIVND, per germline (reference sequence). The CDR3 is CASSIRGQGTEAFF. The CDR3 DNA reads TGTGCCAGTAGTATACGCGGACAGGGGACTGAAGCTTTCTTT.

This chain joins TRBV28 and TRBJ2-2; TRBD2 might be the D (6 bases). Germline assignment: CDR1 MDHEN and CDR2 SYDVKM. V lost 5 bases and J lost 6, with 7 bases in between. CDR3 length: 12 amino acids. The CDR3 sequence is CASSTSSGELFF. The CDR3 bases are TGTGCCAGCAGTACTAGCTCCGGGGAGCTGTTTTTT. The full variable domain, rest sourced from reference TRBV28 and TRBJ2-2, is DVKVTQSSRYLVKRTGEKVFLECVQDMDHENMFWYRQDPGLGLRLIYFSYDVKMKEKGDIPEGYSVSREKKERFSLILESASTNQTSMYLCASSTSSGELFFGEGSRLTVL.

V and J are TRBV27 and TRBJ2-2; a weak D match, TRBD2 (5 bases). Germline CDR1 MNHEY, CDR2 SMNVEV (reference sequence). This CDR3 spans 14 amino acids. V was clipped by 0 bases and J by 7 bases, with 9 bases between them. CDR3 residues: CASSLSWGDGELFF. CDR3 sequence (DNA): TGTGCCAGCAGTTTATCTTGGGGAGACGGGGAGCTGTTTTTT.

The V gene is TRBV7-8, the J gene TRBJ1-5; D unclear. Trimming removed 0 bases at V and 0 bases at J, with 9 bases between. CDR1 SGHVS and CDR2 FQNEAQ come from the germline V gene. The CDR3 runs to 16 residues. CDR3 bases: TGTGCCAGCAGCTTAGCTACAATCAATAGCAATCAGCCCCAGCATTTT. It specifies CASSLATINSNQPQHF.

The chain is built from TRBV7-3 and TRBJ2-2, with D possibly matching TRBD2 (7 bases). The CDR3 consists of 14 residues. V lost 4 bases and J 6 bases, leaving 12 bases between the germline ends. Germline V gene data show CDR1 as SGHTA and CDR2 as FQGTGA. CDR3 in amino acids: CASSSTGGPGELFF. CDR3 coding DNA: TGTGCCAGCAGCTCCACGGGGGGCCCCGGGGAGCTGTTTTTT.

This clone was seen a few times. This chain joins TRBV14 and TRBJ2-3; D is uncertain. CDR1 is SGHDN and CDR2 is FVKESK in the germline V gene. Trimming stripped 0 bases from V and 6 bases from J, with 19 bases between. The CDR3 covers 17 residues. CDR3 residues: CASSQDLTVLSADTQYF. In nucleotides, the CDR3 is TGTGCCAGCAGCCAAGATTTAACAGTATTATCGGCGGATACGCAGTATTTT.

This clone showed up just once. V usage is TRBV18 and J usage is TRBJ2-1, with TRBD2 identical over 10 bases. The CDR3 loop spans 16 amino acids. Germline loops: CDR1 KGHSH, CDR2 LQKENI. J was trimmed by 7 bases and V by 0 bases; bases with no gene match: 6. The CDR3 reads CASSPPLLAGVNEQFF. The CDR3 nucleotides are TGTGCCAGCTCACCACCCCTCCTAGCGGGAGTTAATGAGCAGTTCTTC.

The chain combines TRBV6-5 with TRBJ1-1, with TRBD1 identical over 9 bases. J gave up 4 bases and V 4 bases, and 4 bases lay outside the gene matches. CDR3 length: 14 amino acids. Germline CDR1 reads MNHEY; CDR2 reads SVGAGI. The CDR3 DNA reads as TGTGCCAGCAGTTCCCTACAGGGGGCCACTGAAGCTTTCTTT. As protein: CASSSLQGATEAFF.

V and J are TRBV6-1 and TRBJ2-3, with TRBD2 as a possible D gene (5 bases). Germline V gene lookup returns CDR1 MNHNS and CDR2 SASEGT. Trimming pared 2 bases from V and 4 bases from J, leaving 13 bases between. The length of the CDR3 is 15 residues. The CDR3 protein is CASSELAAKADTQYF. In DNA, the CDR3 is TGTGCCAGCAGTGAACTAGCAGCTAAGGCAGATACGCAGTATTTT.

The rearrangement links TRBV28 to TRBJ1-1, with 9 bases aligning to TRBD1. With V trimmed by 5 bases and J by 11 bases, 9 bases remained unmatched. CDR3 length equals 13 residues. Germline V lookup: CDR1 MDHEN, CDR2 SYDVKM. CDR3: CASSRGDRVGAFF. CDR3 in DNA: TGTGCCAGCAGTCGAGGGGACAGGGTCGGCGCTTTCTTT.

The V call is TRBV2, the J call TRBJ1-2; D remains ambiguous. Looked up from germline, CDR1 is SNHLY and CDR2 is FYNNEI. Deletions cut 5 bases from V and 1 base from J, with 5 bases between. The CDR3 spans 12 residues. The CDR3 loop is CASSPYNYGYTF. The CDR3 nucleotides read TGTGCCAGCAGTCCTTATAACTATGGCTACACCTTC. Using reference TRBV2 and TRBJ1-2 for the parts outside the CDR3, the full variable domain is EPEVTQTPSHQVTQMGQEVILRCVPISNHLYFYWYRQILGQKVEFLVSFYNNEISEKSEIFDDQFSVERPDGSNFTLKIRSTKLEDSAMYFCASSPYNYGYTFGSGTRLTVV.

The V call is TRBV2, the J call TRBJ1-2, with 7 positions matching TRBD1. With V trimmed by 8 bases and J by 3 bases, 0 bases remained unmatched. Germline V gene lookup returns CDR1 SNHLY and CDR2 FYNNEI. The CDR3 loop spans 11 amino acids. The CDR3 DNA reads TGTGCCAGCGACAGGGACTATGGCTACACCTTC. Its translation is CASDRDYGYTF.

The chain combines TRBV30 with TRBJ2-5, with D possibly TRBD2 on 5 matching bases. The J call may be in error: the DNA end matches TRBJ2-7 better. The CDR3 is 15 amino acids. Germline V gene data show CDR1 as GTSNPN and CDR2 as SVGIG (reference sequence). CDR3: CAWSFLRTETYEQYF. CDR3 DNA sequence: TGTGCCTGGAGCTTCCTCAGGACTGAGACCTACGAGCAGTACTTC.